This T cell receptor beta chain was captured by sequencing in a study of blood T cells in healthy people across ages. Study-wide points: Strong correlation linked observed beta diversity and percent naive T cells. Without sorted subsets, naive and antigen-experienced compartments could not be conclusively compared. Naive CD4+ cell counts and diversity both ran higher in long-lived than in aged donors.

Using a J-beta primer mix together with a sample-barcoded 5' primer, a second PCR was run for about 6 to 12 cycles. The study obtained at least 3 million CDR3-containing paired-end reads from every sample. Each CDR3 protein gets one entry after TCRdb re-called the 5' RACE reads with MiXCR. The sample lists about a million distinct CDR3 sequences, 51% occurring once. To note about this clonotype: Its antigen is undetermined.

CDR3 length: 14 residues. V lost 2 bases, J lost 5 bases, and 12 bases lay in between. Germline lookup yields CDR1 ENHRY and CDR2 SYGVKD. This clonotype was sampled from a woman aged 60-75 years in good health. Source material: blood. This chain links TRBV10-3 with TRBJ2-5; D is unclear. In nucleotides, the CDR3 is TGTGCCATCAGTGAGGGAGCCCGTAGCGAGACCCAGTACTTC. It yields the protein CAISEGARSETQYF.